This is a list of T cell receptor beta chains from one sample in a study of blood T cell repertoires in COVID-19. Generated by immunoSEQ multiplex PCR, the TCRdb table keeps only in-frame clones and is missing some. The data show some 60,000 clones, more than 75% seen once. Source material: peripheral blood. The origin of the receptors is a man between 60 and 70 years old with acute or convalescent COVID-19. Each CDR3 is given without its conserved first and last residue. The order of the fields is V gene, clone size, J gene, CDR3 protein. The listing skips clone size in some rows; elsewhere it reads once, few, many or a size class.

v_gene: TRBV5-8; abundance: once; j_gene: TRBJ1-5; CDR3aa: ASNPGTGVSNQPQH
v_gene: TRBV27; abundance: NA; j_gene: TRBJ1-1; CDR3aa: ASSLQGQLTEAF
v_gene: TRBV2; abundance: NA; j_gene: TRBJ2-1; CDR3aa: ASSARQGASYNEQF
v_gene: TRBV19; abundance: NA; j_gene: TRBJ2-1; CDR3aa: ASTSGGPAMEQF
v_gene: TRBV28; abundance: NA; j_gene: TRBJ2-5; CDR3aa: ASSSTGWETQY
v_gene: TRBV2; abundance: few; j_gene: TRBJ2-7; CDR3aa: ASISVYEQY
v_gene: TRBV12-5; abundance: NA; j_gene: TRBJ1-3; CDR3aa: ASGDEDRVGNTIY
v_gene: TRBV6-5; abundance: once; j_gene: TRBJ2-7; CDR3aa: ASTSRGSYEQY
v_gene: TRBV4-1; abundance: NA; j_gene: TRBJ2-2; CDR3aa: ASRGLSNTGELF
v_gene: TRBV3-1/TRBV3-2; abundance: once; j_gene: TRBJ2-5; CDR3aa: ASSHKRGGETQY
v_gene: TRBV5-1; abundance: NA; j_gene: TRBJ1-1; CDR3aa: ASSLQDTEAF